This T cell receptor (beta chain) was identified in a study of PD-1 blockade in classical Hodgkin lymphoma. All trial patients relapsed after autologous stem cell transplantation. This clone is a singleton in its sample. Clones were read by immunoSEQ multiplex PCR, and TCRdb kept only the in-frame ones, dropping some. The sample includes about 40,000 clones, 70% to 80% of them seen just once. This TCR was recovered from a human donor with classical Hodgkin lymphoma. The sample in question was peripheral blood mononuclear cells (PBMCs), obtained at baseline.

The CDR3 spells CASSFLTGGGIAKNIQYF. In DNA form, the CDR3 reads TGTGCCAGCAGCTTCCTGACAGGGGGGGGTATAGCCAAAAACATTCAGTACTTC. This rearrangement joins TRBV7-2 to TRBJ2-4; 9 nucleotides align to TRBD1. V lost 3 bases and J lost 0; bases outside the gene matches: 9. The CDR3 has 18 amino acids. Germline assignment: CDR1 SGHTA and CDR2 FQGNSA.